This is a list of T cell receptor beta chains from one sample in a study of cytomegalovirus exposure and HLA in healthy donors. TCRdb's table, derived via immunoSEQ multiplex PCR, lists solely in-frame clones and lacks some. Of some 130,000 clones in the sample, roughly 70% were seen once. The sample was PBMCs. The receptors were sampled from a man between 25 and 39 years old in good health and CMV-seronegative. CDR3s include the opening cysteine and the closing phenylalanine or tryptophan. Fields, in order: V gene, D gene, J gene, clone size, CDR3 protein, CDR3 DNA. A D gene is named only where the DNA matches it firmly. Expanded clones get a size class; other rows say once, few or many, or leave the size out.

TRBV7-2	TRBD2	TRBJ2-2	.	CASSYSGTSGRADTGELFF	TGTGCCAGCAGCTATAGCGGGACTAGCGGGAGGGCCGACACCGGGGAGCTGTTTTTT
TRBV7-9	.	TRBJ1-1	.	CASTPLGEHHKDTEAFF	TGTGCCAGCACCCCCTTAGGGGAACACCATAAGGACACTGAAGCTTTCTTT
TRBV11-2	TRBD1	TRBJ2-5	.	CATITTSQGAGETQYF	TGTGCCACCATCACCACTTCACAGGGGGCGGGAGAGACCCAGTACTTC
TRBV7-9	.	TRBJ1-6	once	CATPGDPRSPLHF	TGTGCCACCCCGGGGGATCCGAGGTCACCCCTCCACTTT
TRBV5-6	TRBD2	TRBJ2-3	.	CASSLVVAGGSSTDTQYF	TGTGCCAGCAGCTTGGTAGTAGCGGGAGGCTCTAGCACAGATACGCAGTATTTT
TRBV19	.	TRBJ1-1	.	CASSIGPFEAFF	TGTGCCAGTAGTATAGGTCCCTTTGAAGCTTTCTTT
TRBV5-1	TRBD2	TRBJ2-1	few	CASSLGPSGGRYGNEQFF	TGCGCCAGCAGCTTGGGTCCTAGCGGGGGACGTTACGGGAATGAGCAGTTCTTC
TRBV6-5	.	TRBJ1-6	.	CASSPGGRPLHF	TGTGCCAGCAGCCCCGGTGGGAGACCCCTCCACTTT
TRBV28	.	TRBJ1-1	.	CASSLMDSGSTTEAFF	TGTGCCAGCAGTTTAATGGACTCAGGCTCGACCACTGAAGCTTTCTTT
TRBV6-4	TRBD1	TRBJ2-2	few	CASSDSSRGQETGELFF	TGTGCCAGCAGTGACTCGAGCAGGGGGCAAGAAACCGGGGAGCTGTTTTTT
TRBV5-8	TRBD2	TRBJ2-3	few	CASSAGTSGDYTQYF	TGTGCCAGCAGCGCGGGGACTAGCGGGGACTATACGCAGTATTTT
TRBV11-2	.	TRBJ2-6	few	CASSFSPLSGANVLTF	TGTGCCAGCAGCTTCTCCCCTCTCTCTGGGGCCAACGTCCTGACTTTC
TRBV30	TRBD2	TRBJ2-5	.	CAWVPRLAGDQETQYF	TGTGCCTGGGTGCCCCGACTAGCGGGGGACCAAGAGACCCAGTACTTC
TRBV25-1	TRBD2	TRBJ2-7	once	CASSEWGSGSMHEQYF	TGTGCCAGCAGTGAATGGGGTAGCGGGAGCATGCACGAGCAGTACTTC
TRBV5-1	TRBD2	TRBJ2-3	.	CASSLEGTSSDTQYF	TGCGCCAGCAGCTTGGAGGGGACTAGCAGCGATACGCAGTATTTT
TRBV6-1	.	TRBJ2-7	.	CASSELDSSYEQYF	TGTGCCAGCAGTGAACTAGACAGTTCCTACGAGCAGTACTTC
TRBV29-1	.	TRBJ1-4	.	CSVGGGEKLFF	TGCAGCGTTGGGGGGGGTGAAAAACTGTTTTTT
TRBV5-1	TRBD2	TRBJ2-1	once	CASSTGLAGGAYNEQFF	TGCGCCAGCAGCACCGGACTAGCGGGGGGAGCCTACAATGAGCAGTTCTTC
TRBV6-5	.	TRBJ2-1	few	CASRPPRGYNEQFF	TGTGCCAGCAGGCCCCCACGCGGCTACAATGAGCAGTTCTTC
TRBV12-5	.	TRBJ1-6	.	CASGLVPGTASDALHF	TGTGCTAGTGGTTTGGTACCTGGGACTGCCTCCGACGCCCTCCACTTT
TRBV2	TRBD2	TRBJ2-1	.	CATPGLAGPYNEQFF	TGTGCCACTCCGGGACTAGCGGGGCCCTACAATGAGCAGTTCTTC
TRBV2	TRBD1	TRBJ1-5	once	CASTVGQGGYQPQHF	TGTGCCAGCACCGTGGGACAGGGCGGGTATCAGCCCCAGCATTTT
TRBV7-2	.	TRBJ1-2	.	CASSWGGSDYGYTF	TGTGCCAGCAGCTGGGGGGGAAGTGACTATGGCTACACCTTC
TRBV5-5	TRBD1	TRBJ2-3	.	CASSPGPGQGEDTQYF	TGTGCCAGCAGCCCGGGGCCGGGACAGGGGGAAGATACGCAGTATTTT
TRBV27	TRBD1	TRBJ1-2	.	CASSVQPGTGDTGYTF	TGTGCCAGCAGTGTACAACCCGGGACAGGGGACACTGGCTACACCTTC